The clone carrying this T cell receptor beta chain was found a few times. These data come from a study of T cells of healthy individuals. Via MiXCR, TCRdb re-called the 5' RACE reads, giving one row per CDR3 protein. The sample shows just over 40,000 distinct CDR3 sequences, 4% to 5.5% of them seen only once. This receptor was identified in a human donor in good health.

Written as DNA, the CDR3 is TGTGCCAGCACCCCTGGGTATCCGGGACAGGGGGCTTACGAGCAGTACTTC. Translating gives CASTPGYPGQGAYEQYF. The chain recombines TRBV6-5 with TRBJ2-7, with 12 bases matching TRBD1. The V gene's germline CDR1 is MNHEY and CDR2 SVGAGI. The CDR3 runs 17 residues. V shed 7 bases, J shed 4 bases, and the junction held 14 bases outside the gene matches.